The rows below give T cell receptor beta chains drawn from one sample of a study of CD8 T cells in ankylosing spondylitis. TCRdb re-called the 5' RACE reads through MiXCR, storing one row per CDR3 protein. The sample yields a few hundred thousand distinct CDR3 sequences, under 14% seen once. Sequencing input: blood, either unsorted or a sorted T cell fraction (not recorded which). All receptors derive from a female donor with ankylosing spondylitis or in good health (not recorded which). The conserved cysteine and the conserved F or W are not part of the CDR3 here. The order of the fields is V gene, J gene, D gene, CDR3 protein. A D gene is named only where the DNA matches it firmly.

>TRBV5-1|TRBJ2-7|NA
ASTDGSYEQY
>TRBV20-1|TRBJ1-4|NA
SATRTAKEKLF
>TRBV28|TRBJ1-1|NA
ASSLTAKRRYSWRTEAF
>TRBV2|TRBJ2-3|NA
ASSEYVQESTDTQY
>TRBV20-1|TRBJ1-1|NA
SASPKDRGNTEAF
>TRBV9|TRBJ2-3|TRBD1
ASSVRGTGTDTQY
>TRBV29-1|TRBJ2-7|TRBD2
SVLKASGGREDEQY
>TRBV3-1|TRBJ2-7|NA
ASSQEFHEQY
>TRBV7-2|TRBJ2-1|NA
ASSSILFPGNEQF
>TRBV28|TRBJ2-3|NA
ASSNPGTPPDTQY
>TRBV7-9|TRBJ2-1|NA
ASSSGGISYNEQF
>TRBV9|TRBJ2-7|NA
ASSVGGGNYEQY
>TRBV4-3|TRBJ1-2|NA
ASSQGGRVYT
>TRBV3-1|TRBJ1-6|NA
ASSQEGTGHYNSPLH
>TRBV5-5|TRBJ2-1|NA
ASSSGRPDGQF
>TRBV28|TRBJ2-5|NA
ASSLPQVQTQY
>TRBV11-2|TRBJ2-5|TRBD2
ASSSGGGSGETQY
>TRBV3-1|TRBJ2-2|NA
ASSQVPPGHRLVELF
>TRBV5-1|TRBJ1-1|TRBD1
ASRLEGAGTEAF
>TRBV20-1|TRBJ2-7|TRBD2
SAPARCGGGSPNYEQY
>TRBV5-1|TRBJ2-3|NA
ASSLATRADTQY
>TRBV5-1|TRBJ1-1|TRBD1
ASSLAGRPGTVNTEAF
>TRBV6-2/TRBV6-3|TRBJ2-3|TRBD1
ASSRTGGRQY
>TRBV12-3/TRBV12-4|TRBJ1-4|NA
ASSSQGAANEKLF
>TRBV15|TRBJ2-5|NA
ATSRDGRIQETQY
>TRBV27|TRBJ2-7|TRBD2
ASSLSRTSGRTMSEQY
>TRBV12-3/TRBV12-4|TRBJ2-7|TRBD1
ASSLRGPNSYEQY
>TRBV5-1|TRBJ2-2|TRBD1
ASSPGQTLTGELF